The text below deals with one TCR beta chain. This sample is part of a study of blood T cell repertoires in COVID-19. On the study more broadly: Whether acute or convalescent, the COVID-19 samples came from the United States, Italy and Spain. The analysed material was cDNA or gDNA that came from T cells, B-cell-depleted T cells, or PBMCs.

Original processing methods: Estimated nucleated cell counts came from reference gene primer amplification. Libraries were prepared by immunoSEQ multiplex PCR; TCRdb keeps only in-frame clonotypes and omits some of them. The V and J calls and the clone size are those of that table, but D and trimming were determined from the DNA. This sample has almost 65,000 clones; approximately 85% occur once, and the top ten carry 43%. The sequenced sample was peripheral blood. This sequence originates from a woman aged 60-75 years with COVID-19, enrolled during active disease.

In nucleotides, the CDR3 is TGTGCCAGCAGTTTCAACTACGAGCAGTACTTC. It specifies CASSFNYEQYF. V and J are TRBV12-3 or TRBV12-4 and TRBJ2-7; the D is unclear. The CDR3 is 11 amino acids. V gave up 3 bases and J gave up 3 bases, with 3 bases separating them.